The TCR beta chain under discussion was sequenced for a study of T-cell memory formation after mild COVID-19. Background on the study: The TCR clusters were mostly specific to one donor.

TCRdb ran MiXCR on the 5' RACE reads and lists one entry per CDR3 protein. Among approximately 260,000 distinct CDR3 sequences listed, over 15% were seen once. This clonotype was counted between two and nine times. CDR3 length: 16 residues. V lost 4 bases and J 6 bases, leaving 20 bases between the germline ends. Germline V CDR1 and CDR2: LGHDT, YNNKEL (reference sequence). Sequenced sample: PBMCs or a T cell subset sorted from them (not recorded which). The rearrangement joins TRBV3-1 to TRBJ2-3; possible D gene TRBD2, 7 bases. The receptor's source is a man younger than 35 who had mild COVID-19 (a few samples of this study predate the infection). Cell type and time point are not known. This chain's CDR3 is CASSPSFGGGRDTQYF. The CDR3 nucleotides are TGTGCCAGCAGCCCCTCCTTTGGGGGGGGCCGGGATACGCAGTATTTT.